Below, 27 T cell receptor beta chains from the same sample are listed, as sequenced in a study of cytomegalovirus exposure and HLA in healthy donors. The study ran its PCR with 60 Vbeta and 13 Jbeta primers. Sequenced by immunoSEQ multiplex PCR; TCRdb stores in-frame clones only, minus some. There are tens of thousands of clones in the sample; roughly 90% occur only once, and 1.5% lies in the top ten. Sample: PBMCs. These receptors all stem from a young man in good health and CMV-seropositive.

The rearrangement joins TRBV18 to TRBJ2-7; TRBD1 matches 7 bases. The germline V gene encodes CDR1 KGHSH and CDR2 LQKENI. The CDR3 runs 16 residues. J lost 2 bases, V lost 3 bases, and 10 bases had no gene match. The CDR3 region has the DNA TGTGCCAGCTCACCTCCGGGGACAGAGAACACCTACGAGCAGTACTTC. Its translation is CASSPPGTENTYEQYF. The full variable domain, completed using reference TRBV18 and TRBJ2-7, is NAGVMQNPRHLVRRRGQEARLRCSPMKGHSHVYWYRQLPEEGLKFMVYLQKENIIDESGMPKERFSAEFPKEGPSILRIQQVVRGDSAAYFCASSPPGTENTYEQYFGPGTRLTVT.

This sequence joins TRBV10-3 and TRBJ2-5; TRBD1 aligns across 7 bases. Germline V gives CDR1 ENHRY, CDR2 SYGVKD. Unmatched junction bases numbered 2, after V lost 5 bases and J lost 2 bases. This CDR3 contains 13 residues. CDR3: CAISSGGQETQYF. The CDR3 nucleotides are TGTGCCATCAGTTCAGGGGGTCAAGAGACCCAGTACTTC.

This chain uses TRBV25-1 with TRBJ2-7, with D uncertain. With 3 bases removed from V and 3 bases from J, the gap between germline ends came to 6 bases. The CDR3 has 12 amino acids. Germline V gene data show CDR1 as MGHDK and CDR2 as SYGVNS. The DNA of the CDR3 is TGTGCCAGCAGTGATCCCGGCTACGAGCAGTACTTC. It yields the protein CASSDPGYEQYF.

This clone has only a few counts. The gene calls are TRBV11-2 and TRBJ2-3; D may be TRBD2 (6 bases). The CDR3 contains 15 residues. Germline CDR1 SGHAT, CDR2 FQNNGV. Trimming stripped 4 bases from V and 2 bases from J, with 13 bases between. CDR3 nucleotide sequence: TGTGCCAGCAGCTCCGGTGCGGGGTACACAGATACGCAGTATTTT. Translated, it gives CASSSGAGYTDTQYF.

The V gene is TRBV11-1, the J gene TRBJ2-2; 8 bases align to TRBD1. The CDR3 extends over 16 amino acids. V lost 1 base, J lost 7 bases, and 8 bases stayed unmatched. Germline CDR1 SGHAT, CDR2 FQDESV (reference sequence). CDR3 coding DNA: TGTGCCAGCAGCTTAGGACGGCAGGGGGCGAACGGGGAGCTGTTTTTT. Protein product: CASSLGRQGANGELFF.

V and J are TRBV6-4 and TRBJ2-1; TRBD2 matches at 12 bases. In germline, CDR1 is MRHNA, CDR2 SNTAGT. Trimming removed 2 bases from V and 7 bases from J; junction bases left unmatched: 0. This CDR3 contains 14 residues. The CDR3 spells CASSDGTSGNEQFF. The DNA for the CDR3 is TGTGCCAGCAGTGACGGGACTAGCGGGAATGAGCAGTTCTTC.

The genes are TRBV6-1 and TRBJ2-7; no definite D call. The CDR3 runs to 14 residues. With 8 bases removed from V and 5 bases from J, the gap between germline ends came to 19 bases. The germline CDR1 and CDR2 sequences are MNHNS and SASEGT. The DNA for the CDR3 is TGTGCCAGCTCCCAGACCCGTGCAGGTGACGAGCAGTACTTC. The encoded protein is CASSQTRAGDEQYF.

The gene calls are TRBV11-3 and TRBJ2-5, with a tentative D call TRBD2 (6 bases). The germline gives CDR1 SGHNT, CDR2 YENEEA. The CDR3 sequence is 12 residues long. The ends were cut back, 5 bases at V and 5 bases at J, with 9 bases in the middle. The CDR3 DNA is TGTGCCAGCAGCCGGGGAGGTGAGACCCAGTACTTC. Translating gives CASSRGGETQYF. Using reference TRBV11-3 and TRBJ2-5 for the parts outside the CDR3, the full variable domain is EAGVVQSPRYKIIEKKQPVAFWCNPISGHNTLYWYLQNLGQGPELLIRYENEEAVDDSQLPKDRFSAERLKGVDSTLKIQPAELGDSAVYLCASSRGGETQYFGPGTRLLVL.

The rearrangement links TRBV25-1 to TRBJ2-6; maybe TRBD2 (6 bases). V lost 1 base and J lost 0, with 7 bases in between. The CDR3 runs 16 residues. Germline values: CDR1 MGHDK, CDR2 SYGVNS. CDR3 protein: CASSEWEVSGANVLTF. CDR3 nucleotides: TGTGCCAGCAGTGAATGGGAGGTCTCTGGGGCCAACGTCCTGACTTTC.

V gene TRBV29-1 combines with J gene TRBJ2-1; 9 bases align to TRBD1. Germline-derived CDR1 and CDR2 are SQVTM and ANQGSEA. There are 13 residues in the CDR3. V gave up 3 bases and J gave up 6 bases; unmatched junction bases: 3. The CDR3 bases are TGCAGCGTTGAGGGGACAGGGTTCAATGAGCAGTTCTTC. As protein: CSVEGTGFNEQFF.

The rearrangement joins TRBV5-4 to TRBJ2-7; no clear D. CDR3 length: 14 residues. V lost 4 bases and J lost 1, with 12 bases in between. Germline V gene data show CDR1 as SGHNT and CDR2 as YYREEE (reference sequence). CDR3 in DNA: TGTGCCAGCAGCCCACTTAACTCGTCCTACGAGCAGTACTTC. Residues: CASSPLNSSYEQYF.

The V call is TRBV18, the J call TRBJ2-7; D may be TRBD2 (5 bases). The CDR3 has 14 residues. CDR1 and CDR2 from the germline V gene are KGHSH and LQKENI. Trimming removed 5 bases from V and 0 bases from J, with 11 bases in between. CDR3 nucleotide sequence: TGTGCCAGCTCAAGGACGGGGAACTCCTACGAGCAGTACTTC. Amino acid sequence: CASSRTGNSYEQYF.

The chain carries TRBV5-6 and TRBJ2-7, with 13 bases aligning to TRBD2. The V gene's germline CDR1 is SGHDT and CDR2 YYEEEE. CDR3 length: 17 amino acids. V was pared by 1 base and J by 3 bases, with 7 bases of the junction left unmatched. In nucleotides, the CDR3 is TGTGCCAGCAGCTTGAAATCGGGACTAGCGGGAATCTACGAGCAGTACTTC. Its translation is CASSLKSGLAGIYEQYF.

A single count supports this clone. The genes are TRBV7-9 and TRBJ2-5; 7 bases are shared with TRBD1. Germline V CDR1 and CDR2: SEHNR, FQNEAQ (reference sequence). The V gene end was trimmed by 0 bases and the J gene end by 7 bases; junction bases not matched to a gene: 2. The CDR3 length is 13 residues. CDR3 DNA: TGTGCCAGCAGCTTAGCAGGGGGCGGGACCCAGTACTTC. Its translation: CASSLAGGGTQYF.

The chain carries TRBV11-3 and TRBJ2-7; 8 bases match TRBD1. The V gene's germline CDR1 is SGHNT and CDR2 YENEEA. The CDR3 contains 17 residues. With V trimmed by 3 bases and J by 4 bases, 14 bases remained unmatched. This CDR3 is CASSLDPLNRGRYEQYF. As DNA, the CDR3 is TGTGCCAGCAGCTTGGACCCCTTGAACAGGGGGAGATACGAGCAGTACTTC.

This chain uses TRBV29-1 with TRBJ2-3, with 9 nucleotides matching TRBD2. Trimming took 7 bases from V and 6 from J; bases not matched to a gene: 8. The CDR3 spans 13 residues. The germline CDR1 and CDR2 sequences are SQVTM and ANQGSEA. CDR3 bases: TGCAGCGCCAGACTAGCGGTTTCGGATACGCAGTATTTT. Encoded protein: CSARLAVSDTQYF.

The chain carries TRBV19 and TRBJ2-5; 15 positions agree with TRBD2. The DNA end is more similar to TRBJ2-7, so the J call may be wrong. This CDR3 contains 16 residues. Germline assignment: CDR1 LNHDA and CDR2 SQIVND (reference sequence). CDR3 nucleotide sequence: TGTGCCAGTACAAAAAGGGGACTAGCGGGGGGTGGCGAGCAGTACTTC. This sequence encodes CASTKRGLAGGGEQYF.

The CDR3 DNA is TGTGCCAGCAGTGGAACTACAGGGGCCGGGGCCAACGTCCTGACTTTC. It codes for CASSGTTGAGANVLTF. The rearrangement joins TRBV25-1 to TRBJ2-6; TRBD1 matches at 7 bases. V shed 4 bases and J 4 bases; nucleotides not matched to a gene: 7. In germline, CDR1 is MGHDK, CDR2 SYGVNS. The CDR3 has 16 amino acids.

Comment on this clone: The junction departs from germline at one end; a sequencing error may be responsible. This chain joins TRBV7-7 and TRBJ2-5; 9 bases are shared with TRBD1. Looked up from germline, CDR1 is SSHAT and CDR2 is FNYEAQ (reference sequence). The CDR3 consists of 13 residues. DNA for the CDR3: TGTGCTAGCAGTGGGACAGGGAAAGAGACCCAGTACTTC. It specifies CASSGTGKETQYF.

The chain couples TRBV2 to TRBJ1-1; the D gene is possibly TRBD1 (6 bases). CDR3 length equals 13 residues. Looked up from germline, CDR1 is SNHLY and CDR2 is FYNNEI. V was clipped by 7 bases and J by 11 bases, with 20 bases between them. In DNA form, the CDR3 reads TGTGCCAGCAAGAGGGGGGGATCTATGGTGGCTTTCTTT. It is translated as CASKRGGSMVAFF.

This clone is a singleton in its sample. The V call is TRBV6-1, the J call TRBJ1-5, with D perhaps matching TRBD1 (5 bases). CDR3 size: 13 residues. Per germline, CDR1 MNHNS and CDR2 SASEGT. Trimming cost V 8 bases and J 6 bases, with 14 bases left between them. CDR3: CASAGGKGQPQHF. CDR3 in DNA: TGTGCCAGCGCGGGGGGGAAGGGTCAGCCCCAGCATTTT.

CDR3 sequence (DNA): TGTGCCAGCAGCCGGGTGGGGGGTTTCGAGCAGTACTTC. It is translated as CASSRVGGFEQYF. This rearrangement joins TRBV7-2 to TRBJ2-5; TRBD2 is a possible D gene (6 bases). The DNA end is more similar to TRBJ2-7, so the J call may be wrong. This CDR3 comprises 13 residues. Germline assignment: CDR1 SGHTA and CDR2 FQGNSA.

The chain uses TRBV7-3 and TRBJ1-1; D call uncertain. Germline assignment: CDR1 SGHTA and CDR2 FQGTGA. Trimming stripped 6 bases from V and 0 bases from J, with 8 bases between. This CDR3 has 13 residues. CDR3 in amino acids: CASRRALNTEAFF. The CDR3 DNA follows: TGTGCCAGCAGGCGGGCGCTGAACACTGAAGCTTTCTTT.

The chain couples TRBV4-1 to TRBJ1-4; D not certain. V lost 4 bases and J lost 0, with 15 bases in between. Germline V gives CDR1 MGHRA, CDR2 YSYEKL. The CDR3 contains 17 residues. This chain's CDR3 is CASSPLYLRSTNEKLFF. The CDR3 DNA follows: TGCGCCAGCAGCCCCCTATATCTGAGATCAACTAATGAAAAACTGTTTTTT.

The chain has TRBV27 and TRBJ2-1; possible D gene TRBD2, 6 bases. The CDR3 runs 15 residues. CDR1 is MNHEY and CDR2 is SMNVEV in the germline V gene (reference sequence). Trimming shortened V by 2 bases and J by 0 bases, and 8 bases separated the two germline ends. In DNA form, the CDR3 reads TGTGCCAGCAGTTTAGGAGGGATCTCCTACAATGAGCAGTTCTTC. This sequence encodes CASSLGGISYNEQFF.

The chain uses TRBV9 and TRBJ2-2; 7 bases align to TRBD1. This CDR3 is built from 15 residues. Looked up from germline, CDR1 is SGDLS and CDR2 is YYNGEE. Losses at the gene ends were 2 bases for V and 3 bases for J; bases not matched to a gene: 4. The CDR3 loop reads CASSVKGADTGELFF. CDR3 in DNA: TGTGCCAGCAGCGTTAAGGGGGCGGACACCGGGGAGCTGTTTTTT.

This chain connects TRBV11-3 to TRBJ2-2; no clear D gene. CDR1 and CDR2 (germline): SGHNT, YENEEA. The germline V and J ends were trimmed by 6 bases and 6 bases, with 11 bases remaining between them. There are 13 residues in the CDR3. The CDR3 region has the DNA TGTGCCAGCAGAGCTGACACGGCCGGGGAGCTGTTTTTT. Encoded protein: CASRADTAGELFF. Complete variable domain (other parts from reference TRBV11-3 and TRBJ2-2): EAGVVQSPRYKIIEKKQPVAFWCNPISGHNTLYWYLQNLGQGPELLIRYENEEAVDDSQLPKDRFSAERLKGVDSTLKIQPAELGDSAVYLCASRADTAGELFFGEGSRLTVL.